Here is one T cell receptor (beta chain) with its context. Measured with immunoSEQ multiplex PCR; TCRdb has only the in-frame clones, and not every one. Counted here are tens of thousands of clones, over 90% occurring once; the ten biggest clones make up 2.5%. This specimen comes from a study of T cell changes during pregnancy in multiple sclerosis. V shed 3 bases, J shed 2 bases, and the junction held 8 bases outside the gene matches. CDR3 length: 17 amino acids. Germline lookup yields CDR1 SGHRS and CDR2 YFSETQ. The source is a female donor with multiple sclerosis, enrolled in a pregnancy study. The source material was peripheral blood, sampled in the third trimester of pregnancy. The chain has TRBV5-1 and TRBJ2-2; 9 bases are shared with TRBD1. In nucleotides, the CDR3 is TGCGCCAGCAGCTCCCCCCGACAGGGGGAAAACACCGGGGAGCTGTTTTTT. As protein: CASSSPRQGENTGELFF.